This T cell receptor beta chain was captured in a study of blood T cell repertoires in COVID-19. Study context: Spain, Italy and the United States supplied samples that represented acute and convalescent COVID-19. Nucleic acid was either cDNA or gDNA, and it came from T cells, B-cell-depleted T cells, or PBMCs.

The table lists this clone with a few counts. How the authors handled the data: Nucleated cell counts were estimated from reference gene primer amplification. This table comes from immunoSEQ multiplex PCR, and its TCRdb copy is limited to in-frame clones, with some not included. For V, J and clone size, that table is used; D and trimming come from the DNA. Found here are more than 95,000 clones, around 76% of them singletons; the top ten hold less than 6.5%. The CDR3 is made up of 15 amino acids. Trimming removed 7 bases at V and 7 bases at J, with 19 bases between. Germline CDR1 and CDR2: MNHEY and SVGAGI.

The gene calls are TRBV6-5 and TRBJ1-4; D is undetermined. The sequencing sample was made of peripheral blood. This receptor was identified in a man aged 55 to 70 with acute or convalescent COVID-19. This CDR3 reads CASITRPGGGEKLFF. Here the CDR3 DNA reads TGTGCCAGCATAACTCGACCAGGAGGAGGTGAAAAACTGTTTTTT.